A single sample is the source of the 12 T cell receptor beta chains below, sequenced in a study of glioma-infiltrating T cells. Using RNA template, CDR3s of TCR alpha and beta were amplified with iRepertoire arm-PCR. TCRdb used MiXCR to reprocess the multiplex PCR reads, holding one entry per CDR3 protein. This table has about 400,000 distinct CDR3 sequences, more than 35% appearing once. Sequencing used glioma tissue, nonneoplastic brain tissue, or PBMCs (not recorded which). Receptors were obtained from a human donor with low-grade glioma or glioblastoma, undergoing nonglioma brain surgery, or in good health (not recorded which).

The CDR3: CSARNLDSGGYTF. The CDR3 DNA sequence: TGCAGTGCTAGAAATCTAGACAGCGGCGGCTACACCTTC. The chain couples TRBV20-1 to TRBJ1-2, with a possible D match to TRBD1 (5 bases). This CDR3 has 13 residues. V was pared by 2 bases and J by 8 bases, with 15 bases between. Germline CDR1 is DFQATT and CDR2 is SNEGSKA (reference sequence).

The gene calls are TRBV20-1 and TRBJ1-4; possible D gene TRBD1, 6 bases. Trimming pared 4 bases from V and 3 bases from J, leaving 9 bases between. The CDR3 runs 13 residues. Germline V gene data show CDR1 as DFQATT and CDR2 as SNEGSKA (reference sequence). The CDR3, as DNA: TGCAGTGCTAAGCGGGGGCCTAATGAAAAACTGTTTTTT. Its protein is CSAKRGPNEKLFF.

The V gene is TRBV28, the J gene TRBJ2-1; 10 nucleotides line up with TRBD1. Unmatched junction bases numbered 7, after V lost 4 bases and J lost 4 bases. CDR1 is MDHEN, CDR2 SYDVKM, per germline. This CDR3 is built from 16 residues. The CDR3, as DNA: TGTGCCAGCAGTTGGGGGGGGGACAGGGGTTACAATGAGCAGTTCTTC. It specifies CASSWGGDRGYNEQFF.

This clonotype was counted ten times or more. The chain couples TRBV15 to TRBJ1-5, with D possibly TRBD1 on 5 matching bases. Germline V gene lookup returns CDR1 LNHNV and CDR2 YYDKDF (reference sequence). V lost 3 bases to trimming and J lost 6 bases, with 9 bases between them. The CDR3 contains 13 residues. The CDR3 is CATSRGVGQPQHF. The DNA for the CDR3 is TGTGCCACCAGCAGGGGGGTAGGTCAGCCCCAGCATTTT.

This rearrangement joins TRBV11-3 to TRBJ2-3; D might be TRBD1 or TRBD2, each matching 6 bases. Germline CDR1 reads SGHNT; CDR2 reads YENEEA. This CDR3 has 13 residues. The V end lost 7 bases, the J end lost 5 bases, and 13 bases lay between the germline ends. The CDR3 is CASTCRGEDTQYF. CDR3 coding DNA: TGTGCCAGCACCTGTAGGGGGGAAGATACGCAGTATTTT.

The J gene is TRBJ1-1, the V gene TRBV11-2; no clear D gene. The V end lost 5 bases, the J end lost 1 base, and 14 bases lay between the germline ends. The V gene's germline CDR1 is SGHAT and CDR2 FQNNGV. The CDR3 covers 15 residues. The CDR3 DNA reads TGTGCCAGCAGCCCACCGGACGTAGGGAACACTGAAGCTTTCTTT. Its protein is CASSPPDVGNTEAFF.

The CDR3 sequence: CAGHGTSYNEQFF. DNA of the CDR3: TGTGCCGGCCACGGGACATCCTACAATGAGCAGTTCTTC. This chain connects TRBV6-1 to TRBJ2-1; D may be TRBD1 (6 bases). Trimming left V 11 bases short and J 1 base short, with 12 bases between. This CDR3 has 13 amino acids. Germline lookup yields CDR1 MNHNS and CDR2 SASEGT.

The chain is built from TRBV15 and TRBJ1-1; TRBD1 matches 7 bases. The ends lost 2 bases at V and 1 base at J; junction bases unmatched: 7. This CDR3 region has 16 residues. Germline CDR1 and CDR2: LNHNV and YYDKDF (reference sequence). The CDR3 bases are TGTGCCACCAGCAGACCGTGGACAGGCGAGAACACTGAAGCTTTCTTT. Amino acid sequence: CATSRPWTGENTEAFF.

This clonotype was found a few times. The J gene is TRBJ2-7, the V gene TRBV18; a weak D match, TRBD2 (5 bases). This CDR3 is built from 13 residues. Germline V gene data show CDR1 as KGHSH and CDR2 as LQKENI. The V gene lost 7 bases and the J gene lost 7 bases, with 17 bases spanning the gap. As DNA, the CDR3 is TGTGCCAGCTGTCTTCCAGCGGATGGGGAGCAGTACTTC. Protein product: CASCLPADGEQYF.

About this clonotype: A much larger clone differs by one base, so this may be a read error. The CDR3 DNA follows: TGTGCCAGCAGTCCAGGGACTAGCGGGGGGGCCGAGCAGTACTTC. This sequence encodes CASSPGTSGGAEQYF. The chain employs TRBV27 and TRBJ2-7; 16 nucleotides line up with TRBD2. CDR1 and CDR2 (germline): MNHEY, SMNVEV (reference sequence). V was pared by 5 bases and J by 6 bases, with 4 bases of the junction left unmatched. CDR3 length: 15 amino acids.

A word on this clonotype: A single base separates this from a much larger clone, so it may be a read error. The rearrangement joins TRBV28 to TRBJ2-1, with D maybe TRBD2 (6 bases). V was clipped by 6 bases and J by 6 bases, with 21 bases between them. Per germline, CDR1 MDHEN and CDR2 SYDVKM. The CDR3 consists of 16 residues. The CDR3 reads CASRDFTSWRINEQFF. The CDR3 region has the DNA TGTGCCAGCAGAGACTTTACTAGCTGGAGAATCAATGAGCAGTTCTTC.

The rearrangement uses TRBV4-2 and TRBJ2-5; D uncertain. This CDR3 has 15 residues. V shed 0 bases and J shed 1 base, with 9 bases lying between them. In germline, CDR1 is LGHNA, CDR2 YNFKEQ. The CDR3 reads CASSQDQAAQETQYF. In nucleotides, the CDR3 is TGTGCCAGCAGCCAAGATCAGGCAGCCCAAGAGACCCAGTACTTC.